The clone carrying this TCR beta chain has just a few counts. Every donor gave 9 to 10 milliliters of peripheral blood. The data originate from a study of blood T cells in healthy people across ages. Then a second PCR, running about 6 to 12 cycles, was carried out with a sample-barcoded 5' primer and a J-beta primer mix. Every sample gave at least 3 million paired-end reads containing CDR3. One entry per CDR3 protein results from TCRdb running MiXCR on the 5' RACE reads. The sample shows approximately 810,000 distinct CDR3 sequences, roughly 34% of them seen only once. Germline CDR1 and CDR2: PRHDT and FYEKMQ (reference sequence). This CDR3 is 16 amino acids long. Trimming took 2 bases from V and 6 from J; bases not matched to a gene: 7.

Sequencing used blood. The rearrangement links TRBV13 to TRBJ2-3, with 11 positions matching TRBD2. The sequence came from a man younger than 30 in good health. The CDR3 protein is CASSLRLAGPGDTQYF. CDR3 sequence (DNA): TGTGCCAGCAGCTTAAGACTAGCGGGGCCAGGGGATACGCAGTATTTT.